This paragraph reports one T cell receptor delta chain. A read error is the likely source, as a far larger clone sits one nucleotide away. These data originate in a study of γδ T cells in repeated Plasmodium falciparum infection. Study in general: Each infection was followed by sampling at 21 days, plus baseline and some pre-infection draws.

TRG and TRD sequences were obtained from every sorted gammadelta sample. TCRdb repeated clone calling on the multiplex PCR reads with CATT. The repertoire consists of 80,000 to 95,000 delta-chain clones, with around 1.4% occurring once and the leading ten covering 9%. This sequence originates from a pool of human donors (malaria-infected and uninfected, not separated). Sequenced sample: gamma-delta T cells from blood.

The CDR3, as DNA: TGCGCCTGTGAGCCCCGGGGGATACGCGCCGATAAACTCATCTTT. Protein: CACEPRGIRADKLIF. The chain has TRDV2 and TRDJ1, with 10 bases lining up with TRDD3. Since TCRdb gives no J gene, matching the DNA to germline was used here to assign it. CDR1 is GEAIGNYY, CDR2 EKD, per germline. The CDR3 is made up of 15 amino acids.